This T cell receptor beta chain was profiled in a study of blood T cell repertoires in COVID-19. TCRdb keeps only in-frame clones here, not all; method: immunoSEQ multiplex PCR. Here the sample spans around 23,000 clones, approximately 86% being singletons. Per germline, CDR1 LNHDA and CDR2 SQIVND (reference sequence). The junction had 8 bases not matched to a gene; V was cut back by 5 bases and J by 5 bases. The CDR3 runs 15 residues. The TCR sequence derives from a human donor with acute or convalescent COVID-19. The donor label of this sample is uncertain. The sequencing input was peripheral blood. This chain uses TRBV19 with TRBJ2-1; 8 nucleotides align to TRBD2. The CDR3 DNA is TGTGCCAGTAGTGTATCGGGGGGGGCCCACAATGAGCAGTTCTTC. Protein sequence: CASSVSGGAHNEQFF.